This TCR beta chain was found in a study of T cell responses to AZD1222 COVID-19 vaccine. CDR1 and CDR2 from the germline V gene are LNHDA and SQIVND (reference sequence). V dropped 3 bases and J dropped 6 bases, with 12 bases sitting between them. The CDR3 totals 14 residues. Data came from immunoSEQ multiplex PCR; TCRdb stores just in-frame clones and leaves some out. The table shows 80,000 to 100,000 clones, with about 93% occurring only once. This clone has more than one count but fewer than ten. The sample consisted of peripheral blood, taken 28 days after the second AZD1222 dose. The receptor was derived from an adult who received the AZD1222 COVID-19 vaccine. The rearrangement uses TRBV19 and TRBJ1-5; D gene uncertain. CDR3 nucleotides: TGTGCCAGTAGTATCAGCAGGTCTCCTCAGCCCCAGCATTTT. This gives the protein CASSISRSPQPQHF.